This is a list of T cell receptor beta chains from one sample in a study of T cell changes during pregnancy in multiple sclerosis. The table came from immunoSEQ multiplex PCR; TCRdb's copy has only in-frame clones and leaves some out. The repertoire includes almost 50,000 clones, around 93% of them detected once, and roughly 10% sits in the top ten. Sequencing used CD8+ T cells from peripheral blood mononuclear cells, obtained after pregnancy. The receptors come from a female donor with multiple sclerosis, enrolled in a pregnancy study. Both conserved end residues are part of each CDR3. Expanded clones are given a class, and other clones once, few, many or no size at all.

clone_size v_call cdr3_length cdr3_aa
. TRBV4-1 14 CASSLQGGNYEQYF
. TRBV4-2 15 CASSQGVAGYNEQFF
. TRBV13 13 CASSLQSNQPQHF
. TRBV6-5 15 CASSLDIPPYNEQFF
. TRBV5-8 14 CASSLVQGALIQYF
few TRBV16 13 CASSQSGTGIAFF
few TRBV7-9 13 CASSFGTESGYTF
. TRBV27 14 CASSLSSTAYEQYF
. TRBV19 15 CASSMGGDGTGELFF
. TRBV5-6 11 CASTGGETQYF
. TRBV27 15 CASSYGSRDPYGYTF
. TRBV19 14 CASSIDPGGLLYTF
. TRBV19 14 CASSPREGSYEQYF
. TRBV2 15 CASIRQVGTNEKLFF
. TRBV5-6 16 CASSDDLDREDNEQFF
. TRBV9 16 CASSVAGSGGPTEQFF
. TRBV13 14 CASSAGTGNSPLHF
once TRBV7-3 15 CASSRTGGAGNIQYF
. TRBV27 14 CASSFGRGIDTQYF
once TRBV7-3 15 CASSLTGGGAETQYF
. TRBV5-6 13 CASSSGQIYEQYF
. TRBV27 14 CASSLSIQGETQYF
. TRBV6-1 14 CAGGGREDLQPQHF
. TRBV7-2 15 CASSLTLASTDTQYF
few TRBV7-6 17 CASSHAGGWDMNTEAFF
. TRBV27 15 CASRTQGGGNEKLFF
. TRBV23-1 19 CASSQGTGSSDYSNQPQHF
. TRBV5-4 18 CASSLEEPRVSYAAEAFF
. TRBV15 14 CATSQIRGPGELFF
. TRBV30 13 CAWSVGQFYEQYF
. TRBV18 15 CASSPTSGDEETQYF
. TRBV11-3 12 CASSLGGHEQFF
. TRBV28 14 CASSRQGSLEKLFF
. TRBV6-1 13 CASSEAGVYEQYF
. TRBV27 15 CASSLSGRGDEKLFF
. TRBV6-1 16 CASSELTSGVTDTQYF
. TRBV9 13 CASSREGGQPQHF
. TRBV29-1 15 CSVGTGPSSYNEQFF
. TRBV6-4 17 CASSAGSGGFGTDTQYF
. TRBV4-1 15 CASSQDEGTGQPQHF
. TRBV28 16 CASSLTRGQDAYEQYF